What follows is one TCR beta chain and its context. TCRdb's copy holds only in-frame clones and misses some; the assay was immunoSEQ multiplex PCR. The table lists roughly 2.2 million clones, approximately 90% of them singletons. The CDR3 totals 15 residues. Trimming stripped 1 base from V and 8 bases from J, with 17 bases between. CDR1 and CDR2 (germline): MNHNS, SASEGT. This sample is drawn from a study of shared clonotypes between healthy human individuals. The V and J genes are TRBV6-1 and TRBJ1-2; no firm D call. What was sequenced was naive CD4+ T cells from PBMCs. The subset here: CD45RA+ positively selected. This receptor was taken from a young man in good health. Some clones in this sample may be carry-over from other donors' samples. For the CDR3, the DNA is TGTGCCAGCAGTGAAGGTCTGGATCCCGGGTACGGCTACACCTTC. It is translated as CASSEGLDPGYGYTF.